These 3 T cell receptor beta chains came from one sample sequenced in a study of T cells in Graves' hyperthyroidism and ophthalmopathy. The investigators amplified TCR beta CDR3 regions from RNA transcripts. The HTBI set primed first-round TCR CDR3 RT-PCR. Using its own MiXCR run on the multiplex PCR reads, TCRdb lists one record per CDR3 protein. The sample holds approximately 480,000 distinct CDR3 sequences, less than 25% seen once. Input material: blood. All receptors derive from a man aged 18 to 30 with Graves' hyperthyroidism.

Comments on this clonotype: The CDR3 end shows no conserved phenylalanine or tryptophan, and so a read error is likely. V is TRBV20-1 and J is TRBJ1-1; D call uncertain. CDR3 length: 16 amino acids. Per germline, CDR1 DFQATT and CDR2 SNEGSKA (reference sequence). Trimming left V 0 bases short and J 0 bases short, with 14 bases between. The CDR3 DNA reads TGCAGTGCTAGAGATGCCCCCAGCGTTATGAACACTGAAGCTTTCCTT. The encoded protein is CSARDAPSVMNTEAFL.

This clonotype has at least ten counts. V usage is TRBV15 and J usage is TRBJ1-1, with D hard to call. Germline CDR1 is LNHNV and CDR2 is YYDKDF (reference sequence). V was cut by 5 bases and J by 6 bases, with 13 bases left in between. The CDR3 loop spans 13 amino acids. CDR3 amino acids: CATSDPNTPEAFF. CDR3 coding DNA: TGTGCCACCAGCGATCCTAACACCCCTGAAGCTTTCTTT.

Of note for this clonotype: Mismatch with germline at one junction end may stem from a read error. The genes are TRBV12-3 or TRBV12-4 and TRBJ2-7, with D possibly called TRBD1 or TRBD2 (5 bases each). The CDR3 spans 13 residues. The CDR3 DNA reads as TGTGCCGGCAGTGCGAGGGGTGGATACGAGCAGTACTTC. Encoded protein: CAGSARGGYEQYF.